The rows below give T cell receptor beta chains drawn from one sample of a study of blood T cell repertoires in COVID-19. Data came from immunoSEQ multiplex PCR; TCRdb stores just in-frame clones and leaves some out. The sample holds 90,000 to 120,000 clones, 70% to 90% seen once. Sample: peripheral blood. All receptors derive from a man aged 40-49 years with active or convalescent COVID-19. CDR3s include the opening cysteine and the closing phenylalanine or tryptophan. A D gene is named only where the DNA matches it firmly. Clone size is shown for a subset of rows, as once, few, many or a class of expanded clone.

>.|TRBV11-3|.|TRBJ2-2
TGTGCTAGCCGCAGGGACACCGGGGAGCTGTTTTTT
CASRRDTGELFF
>.|TRBV19|TRBD2|TRBJ2-1
TGTGCCAGTAGTACCCTAGCGGGACGGAACAATGAGCAGTTCTTC
CASSTLAGRNNEQFF
>once|TRBV30|.|TRBJ1-4
TGTGCCTGGAGGGGGACAACAACTAATGAAAAACTGTTTTTT
CAWRGTTTNEKLFF
>.|TRBV20-1|TRBD1|TRBJ2-7
TGCAGTGCTAGTTTCCCCGGGACAGGTTCCTACGAGCAGTACTTC
CSASFPGTGSYEQYF
>once|TRBV5-6|.|TRBJ2-5
TGTGCCAGCAGCTTGGGCGGGCAGAAAGAGACCCAGTACTTC
CASSLGGQKETQYF
>.|TRBV10-3|TRBD1|TRBJ2-1
TGTGCCATCAGCCCGACAGGGTCGAAGTATGAGCAGTTCTTC
CAISPTGSKYEQFF
>.|TRBV11-2|.|TRBJ2-1
TGTGCCAGCAGCTTAGATCACCTCGGCACTATGGGCAATGAGCAGTTCTTC
CASSLDHLGTMGNEQFF
>.|TRBV15|.|TRBJ2-1
TGTGCCACCAGCAGAGACTCCGACAGTTACAATGAGCAGTTCTTC
CATSRDSDSYNEQFF
>.|TRBV28|.|TRBJ2-1
TGTGCCAGCAGTTTTCGCGGGATGGGCAATGAGCAGTTCTTC
CASSFRGMGNEQFF
>.|TRBV5-6|.|TRBJ1-3
TGTGCCAGCAGCCAAGGACGACAGTCAGGAAACACCATATATTTT
CASSQGRQSGNTIYF
>.|TRBV18|TRBD1|TRBJ2-7
TGTGCCAGCTCCCAATCTACAGGGGGCTACGAGCAGTACTTC
CASSQSTGGYEQYF
>.|TRBV4-3|TRBD2|TRBJ2-7
TGCGCCAGCAGCCAAGATCTCGGGAGGTCCTCCGAGCAGTACTTC
CASSQDLGRSSEQYF
>.|TRBV4-1|.|TRBJ2-1
TGCGCCAGCAGCCAAGATCTTACTAGTCGCAATGAGCAGTTCTTC
CASSQDLTSRNEQFF
>.|TRBV6-5|.|TRBJ1-5
TGTGCCAGTCAACAGGATACAAATCAGCCCCAGCATTTT
CASQQDTNQPQHF
>.|TRBV28|.|TRBJ1-1
TGTGCCAGCAGCTCGGTAGGGACACCTCAGAACACTGAAGCTTTCTTT
CASSSVGTPQNTEAFF
>.|TRBV3-1/TRBV3-2|.|TRBJ1-2
TGTGCCAGCAGCCAACGGGGTATGAACTATGGCTACACCTTC
CASSQRGMNYGYTF
>.|TRBV7-9|.|TRBJ1-2
TGTGCCAGCAGCTTTAGCGGAGGGGCGTATGGCTACACCTTC
CASSFSGGAYGYTF